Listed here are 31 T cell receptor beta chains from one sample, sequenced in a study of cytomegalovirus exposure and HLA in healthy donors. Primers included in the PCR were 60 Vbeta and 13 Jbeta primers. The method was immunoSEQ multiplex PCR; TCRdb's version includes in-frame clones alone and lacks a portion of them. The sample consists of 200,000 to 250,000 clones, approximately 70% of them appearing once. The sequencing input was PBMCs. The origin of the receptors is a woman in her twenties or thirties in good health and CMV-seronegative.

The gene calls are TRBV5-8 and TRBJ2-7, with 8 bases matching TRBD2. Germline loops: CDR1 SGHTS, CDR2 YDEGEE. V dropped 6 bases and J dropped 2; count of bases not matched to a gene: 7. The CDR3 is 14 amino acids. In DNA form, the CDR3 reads TGTGCCAGCACCCCGGGGGGGAGAGCCTACGAGCAGTACTTC. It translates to CASTPGGRAYEQYF.

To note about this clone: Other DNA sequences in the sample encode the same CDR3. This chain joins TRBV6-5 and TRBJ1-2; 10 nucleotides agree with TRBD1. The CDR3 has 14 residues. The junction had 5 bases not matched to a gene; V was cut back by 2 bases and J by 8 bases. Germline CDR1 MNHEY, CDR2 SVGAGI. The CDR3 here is CASSYRDRGYGYTF. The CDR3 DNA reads TGTGCCAGCAGTTACCGGGACAGGGGTTACGGCTACACCTTC.

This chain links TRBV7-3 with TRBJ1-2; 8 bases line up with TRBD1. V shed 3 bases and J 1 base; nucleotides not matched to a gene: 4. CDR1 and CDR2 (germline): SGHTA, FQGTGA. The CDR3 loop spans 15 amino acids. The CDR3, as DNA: TGTGCCAGCAGCTTGGACAGGGATAATAACTATGGCTACACCTTC. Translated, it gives CASSLDRDNNYGYTF. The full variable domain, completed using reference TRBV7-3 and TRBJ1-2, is GAGVSQTPSNKVTEKGKYVELRCDPISGHTALYWYRQSLGQGPEFLIYFQGTGAADDSGLPNDRFFAVRPEGSVSTLKIQRTERGDSAVYLCASSLDRDNNYGYTFGSGTRLTVV.

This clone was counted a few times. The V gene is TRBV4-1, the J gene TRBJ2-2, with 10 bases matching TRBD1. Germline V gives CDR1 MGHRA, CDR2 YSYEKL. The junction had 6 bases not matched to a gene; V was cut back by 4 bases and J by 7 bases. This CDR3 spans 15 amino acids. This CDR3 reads CASSLRQGAGGELFF. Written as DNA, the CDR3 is TGCGCCAGCAGCCTCCGACAGGGGGCTGGCGGGGAGCTGTTTTTT.

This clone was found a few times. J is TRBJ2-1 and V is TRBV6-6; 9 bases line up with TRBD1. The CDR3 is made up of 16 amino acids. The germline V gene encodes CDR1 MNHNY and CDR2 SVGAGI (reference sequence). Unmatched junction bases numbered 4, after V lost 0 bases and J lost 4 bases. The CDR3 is CASSYSRDRVYNEQFF. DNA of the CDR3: TGTGCCAGCAGTTACTCGAGGGACAGGGTTTACAATGAGCAGTTCTTC.

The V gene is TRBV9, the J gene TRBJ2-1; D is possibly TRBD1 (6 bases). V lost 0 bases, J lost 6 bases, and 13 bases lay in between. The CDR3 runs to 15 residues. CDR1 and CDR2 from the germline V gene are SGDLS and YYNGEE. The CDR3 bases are TGTGCCAGCAGCGTAGGCCCAGGGGATATCAATGAGCAGTTCTTC. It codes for CASSVGPGDINEQFF.

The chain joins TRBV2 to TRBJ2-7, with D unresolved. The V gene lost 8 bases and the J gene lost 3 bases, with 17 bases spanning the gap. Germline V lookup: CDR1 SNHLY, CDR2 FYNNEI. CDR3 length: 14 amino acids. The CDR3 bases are TGTGCCAGCCGCGGAAACGATTTAGGCTACGAGCAGTACTTC. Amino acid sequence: CASRGNDLGYEQYF.

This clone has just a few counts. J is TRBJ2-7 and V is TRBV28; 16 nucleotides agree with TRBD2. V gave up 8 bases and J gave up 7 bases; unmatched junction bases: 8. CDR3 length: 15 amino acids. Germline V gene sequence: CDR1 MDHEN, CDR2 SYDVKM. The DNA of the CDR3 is TGTGCCAGCGACGGGACTAGCGGGGGGGCGAGGGAGCAGTACTTC. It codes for CASDGTSGGAREQYF.

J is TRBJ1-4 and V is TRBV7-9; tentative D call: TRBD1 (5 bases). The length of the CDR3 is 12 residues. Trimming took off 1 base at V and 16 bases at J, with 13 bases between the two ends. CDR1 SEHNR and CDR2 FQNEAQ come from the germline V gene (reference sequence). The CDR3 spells CASSLDNSRGFF. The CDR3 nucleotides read TGTGCCAGCAGCTTAGACAATTCAAGGGGGTTTTTT.

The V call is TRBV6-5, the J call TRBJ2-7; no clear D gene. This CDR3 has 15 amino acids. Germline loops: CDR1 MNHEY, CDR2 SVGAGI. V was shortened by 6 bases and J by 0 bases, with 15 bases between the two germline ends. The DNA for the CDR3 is TGTGCCAGCAGCGACTTGGCGGTAAACTCCTACGAGCAGTACTTC. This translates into CASSDLAVNSYEQYF.

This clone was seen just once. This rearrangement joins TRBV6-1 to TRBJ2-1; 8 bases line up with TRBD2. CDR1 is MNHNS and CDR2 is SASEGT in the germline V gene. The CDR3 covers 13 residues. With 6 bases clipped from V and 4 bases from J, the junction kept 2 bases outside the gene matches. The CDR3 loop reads CASSGGAYNEQFF. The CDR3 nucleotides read TGTGCCAGCAGCGGGGGGGCGTACAATGAGCAGTTCTTC.

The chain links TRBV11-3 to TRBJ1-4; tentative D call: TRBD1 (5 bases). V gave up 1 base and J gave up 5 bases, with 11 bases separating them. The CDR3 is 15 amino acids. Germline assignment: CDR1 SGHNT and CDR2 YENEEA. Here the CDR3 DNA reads TGTGCCAGCAGCTTAGGCGGGGCAGCGAATGAAAAACTGTTTTTT. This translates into CASSLGGAANEKLFF.

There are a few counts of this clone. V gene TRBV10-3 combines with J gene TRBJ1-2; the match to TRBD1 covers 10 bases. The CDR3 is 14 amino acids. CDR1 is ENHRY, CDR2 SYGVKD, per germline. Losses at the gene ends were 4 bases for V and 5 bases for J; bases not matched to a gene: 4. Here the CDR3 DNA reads TGTGCCATCAGTGGGGACAGGGGCAAATATGGCTACACCTTC. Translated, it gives CAISGDRGKYGYTF.

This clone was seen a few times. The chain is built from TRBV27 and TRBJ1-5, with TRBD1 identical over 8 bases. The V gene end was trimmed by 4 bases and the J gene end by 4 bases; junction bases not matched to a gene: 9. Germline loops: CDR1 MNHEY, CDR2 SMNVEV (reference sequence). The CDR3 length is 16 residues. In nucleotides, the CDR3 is TGTGCCAGCAGTTCCGGACAGGGAGGATATAATCAGCCCCAGCATTTT. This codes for CASSSGQGGYNQPQHF.

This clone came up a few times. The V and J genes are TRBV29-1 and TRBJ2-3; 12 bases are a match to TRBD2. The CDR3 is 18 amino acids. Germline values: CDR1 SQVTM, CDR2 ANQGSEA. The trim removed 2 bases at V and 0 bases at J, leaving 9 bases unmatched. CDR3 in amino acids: CSVEPPSGLAGSTDTQYF. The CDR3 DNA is TGCAGCGTTGAACCTCCTTCTGGACTAGCGGGGAGCACAGATACGCAGTATTTT.

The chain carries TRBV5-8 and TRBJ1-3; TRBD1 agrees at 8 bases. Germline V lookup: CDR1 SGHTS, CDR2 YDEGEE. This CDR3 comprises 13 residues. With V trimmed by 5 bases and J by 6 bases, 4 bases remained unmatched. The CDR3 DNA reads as TGTGCCAGCAGATCAGGGGGCGTAAACACCATATATTTT. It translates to CASRSGGVNTIYF. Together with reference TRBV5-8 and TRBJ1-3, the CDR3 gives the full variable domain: EAGVTQSPTHLIKTRGQQATLRCSPISGHTSVYWYQQALGLGLQFLLWYDEGEERNRGNFPPRFSGRQFPNYSSELNVNALELEDSALYLCASRSGGVNTIYFGEGSWLTVV.

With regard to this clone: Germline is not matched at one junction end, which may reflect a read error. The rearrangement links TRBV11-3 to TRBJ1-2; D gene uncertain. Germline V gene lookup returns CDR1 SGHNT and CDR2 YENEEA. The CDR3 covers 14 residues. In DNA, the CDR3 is TGTGCCAGCAGTCTCACGGGATCCTCTAAAGTAAACCACTTC. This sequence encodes CASSLTGSSKVNHF.

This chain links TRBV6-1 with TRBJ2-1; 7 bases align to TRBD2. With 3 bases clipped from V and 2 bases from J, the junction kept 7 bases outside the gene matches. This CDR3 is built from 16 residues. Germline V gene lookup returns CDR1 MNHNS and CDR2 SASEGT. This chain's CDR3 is CASSDPGLVPYNEQFF. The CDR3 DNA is TGTGCCAGCAGTGATCCCGGACTAGTCCCCTACAATGAGCAGTTCTTC.

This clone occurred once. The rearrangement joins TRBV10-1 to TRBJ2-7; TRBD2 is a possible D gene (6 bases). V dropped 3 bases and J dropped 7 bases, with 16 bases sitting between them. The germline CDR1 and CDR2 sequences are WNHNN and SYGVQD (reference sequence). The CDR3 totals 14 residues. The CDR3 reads CASSDTSPGEEQYF. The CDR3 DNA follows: TGCGCCAGCAGTGACACCTCTCCGGGGGAAGAGCAGTACTTC.

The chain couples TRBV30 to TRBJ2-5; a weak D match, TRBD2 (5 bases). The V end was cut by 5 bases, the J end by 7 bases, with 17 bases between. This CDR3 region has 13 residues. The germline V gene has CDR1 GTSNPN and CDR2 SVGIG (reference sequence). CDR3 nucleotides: TGTGCCTGGGGACTCGTGTCCGGTTGGACCCAGTACTTC. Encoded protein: CAWGLVSGWTQYF.

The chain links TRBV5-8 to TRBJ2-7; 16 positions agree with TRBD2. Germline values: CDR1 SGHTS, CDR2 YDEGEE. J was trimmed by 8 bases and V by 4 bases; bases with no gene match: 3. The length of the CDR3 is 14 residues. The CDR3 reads CASSRGLAGGQQYF. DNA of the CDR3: TGTGCCAGCAGCCGGGGACTAGCGGGAGGGCAGCAGTACTTC.

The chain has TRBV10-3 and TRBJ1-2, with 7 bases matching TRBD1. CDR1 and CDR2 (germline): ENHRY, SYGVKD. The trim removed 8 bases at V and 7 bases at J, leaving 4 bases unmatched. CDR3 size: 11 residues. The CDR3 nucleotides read TGTGCCATCGGTAGACAGGGTGGCTACACCTTC. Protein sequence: CAIGRQGGYTF.

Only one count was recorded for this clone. As DNA, the CDR3 is TGTGCCAGCAACGGCGCGGTCGGGGACATTCAGTACTTC. It is translated as CASNGAVGDIQYF. The rearrangement uses TRBV6-1 and TRBJ2-4; D perhaps matches TRBD2 (5 bases). From germline, CDR1 is MNHNS and CDR2 SASEGT. The V and J ends lost 7 bases and 8 bases respectively, with 15 bases between them. The CDR3 loop spans 13 amino acids.

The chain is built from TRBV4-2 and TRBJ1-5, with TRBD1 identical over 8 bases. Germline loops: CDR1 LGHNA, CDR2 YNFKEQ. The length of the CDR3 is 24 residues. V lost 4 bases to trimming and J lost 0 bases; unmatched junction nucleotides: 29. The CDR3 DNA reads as TGTGCCAGCAGCCCGTCAGATTATACCGTAGCGCCGGGACAGGACTACTATAGCAATCAGCCCCAGCATTTT. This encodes CASSPSDYTVAPGQDYYSNQPQHF.

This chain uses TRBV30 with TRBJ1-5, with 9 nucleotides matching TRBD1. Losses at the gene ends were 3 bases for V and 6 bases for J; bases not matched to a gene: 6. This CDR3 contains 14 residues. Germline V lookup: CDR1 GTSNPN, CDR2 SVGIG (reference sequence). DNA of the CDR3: TGTGCCTGGAGCCTAGGACAGGGGCGTCAGCCCCAGCATTTT. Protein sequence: CAWSLGQGRQPQHF.

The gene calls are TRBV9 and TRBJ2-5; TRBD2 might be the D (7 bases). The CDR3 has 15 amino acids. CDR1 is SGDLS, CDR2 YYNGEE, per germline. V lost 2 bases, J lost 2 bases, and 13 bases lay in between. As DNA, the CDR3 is TGTGCCAGCAGCGTTGGAGGGGGGGTACAAGAGACCCAGTACTTC. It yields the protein CASSVGGGVQETQYF.

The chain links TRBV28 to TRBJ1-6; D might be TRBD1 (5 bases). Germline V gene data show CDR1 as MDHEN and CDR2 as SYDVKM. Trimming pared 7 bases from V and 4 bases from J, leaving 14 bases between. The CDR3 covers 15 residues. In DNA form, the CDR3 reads TGTGCCAGCAAAACTCCGGGACTTTATAATTCACCCCTCCACTTT. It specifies CASKTPGLYNSPLHF.

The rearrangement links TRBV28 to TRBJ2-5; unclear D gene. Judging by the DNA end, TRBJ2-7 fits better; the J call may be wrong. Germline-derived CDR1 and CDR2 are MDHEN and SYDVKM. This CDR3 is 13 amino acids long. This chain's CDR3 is CASMSPFSYEQYF. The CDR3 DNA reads TGTGCCAGCATGAGTCCGTTCTCCTACGAGCAGTACTTC.

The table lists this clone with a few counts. CDR3 protein: CASSVEYSGDYNEQFF. CDR3 coding DNA: TGTGCCAGCAGCGTAGAATATAGCGGGGATTACAATGAGCAGTTCTTC. The chain couples TRBV9 to TRBJ2-1, with 8 bases aligning to TRBD2. V shed 0 bases and J 4 bases; nucleotides not matched to a gene: 6. Germline V gene data show CDR1 as SGDLS and CDR2 as YYNGEE. This CDR3 is 16 amino acids long.

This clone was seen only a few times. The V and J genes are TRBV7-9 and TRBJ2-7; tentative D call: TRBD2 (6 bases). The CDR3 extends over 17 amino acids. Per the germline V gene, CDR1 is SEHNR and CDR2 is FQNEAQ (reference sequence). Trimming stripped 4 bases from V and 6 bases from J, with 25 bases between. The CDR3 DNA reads TGTGCCAGCAGCTCCGGGAGTTCCGGCGCACCTCTTCTCGAGCAGTACTTC. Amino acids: CASSSGSSGAPLLEQYF. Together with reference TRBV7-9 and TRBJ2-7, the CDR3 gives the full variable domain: DTGVSQNPRHKITKRGQNVTFRCDPISEHNRLYWYRQTLGQGPEFLTYFQNEAQLEKSRLLSDRFSAERPKGSFSTLEIQRTEQGDSAMYLCASSSGSSGAPLLEQYFGPGTRLTVT.

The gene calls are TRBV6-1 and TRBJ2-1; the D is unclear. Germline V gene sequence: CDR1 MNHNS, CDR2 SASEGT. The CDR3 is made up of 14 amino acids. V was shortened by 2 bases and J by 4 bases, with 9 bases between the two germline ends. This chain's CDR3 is CASSEMYKYNEQFF. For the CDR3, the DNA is TGTGCCAGCAGTGAAATGTACAAATACAATGAGCAGTTCTTC.